A single sample gave rise to the 26 T cell receptor beta chains below, sequenced in a study of identical twins. TCRdb analysed the 5' RACE reads with MiXCR anew, one entry per CDR3 protein. Seen here are roughly 470,000 distinct CDR3 sequences, approximately 15% observed once, and the top ten hold approximately 0.98%. These same data were also listed under a study on yellow fever vaccine responses in identical twins.

Material: CD4+ T cells sorted from blood. Receptor source: a woman between 18 and 29 years old in good health.

The chain has TRBV12-3 or TRBV12-4 and TRBJ2-1, with 16 bases matching TRBD2. Unmatched junction bases numbered 2, after V lost 5 bases and J lost 7 bases. The CDR3 loop spans 15 amino acids. CDR3 nucleotides: TGTGCCAGCAGTATGGGACTAGCGGGAGGGAATGAGCAGTTCTTC. Its protein product is CASSMGLAGGNEQFF.

This chain uses TRBV7-2 with TRBJ2-7, with 10 bases aligning to TRBD2. The CDR3 runs 14 residues. CDR1 and CDR2 from the germline V gene are SGHTA and FQGNSA. After removal of 7 bases from V and 5 bases from J, the junction contained 8 bases not matched to a gene. In DNA, the CDR3 is TGTGCCAGCAACCTAGCGGGAGCTTCCAACGAGCAGTACTTC. Amino acids: CASNLAGASNEQYF.

This clonotype was counted many times. The chain joins TRBV10-3 to TRBJ2-6; 9 bases line up with TRBD2. There are 16 residues in the CDR3. The trim removed 4 bases at V and 0 bases at J, leaving 1 base unmatched. The V gene's germline CDR1 is ENHRY and CDR2 SYGVKD. CDR3 sequence: CAISGSGSSGANVLTF. The CDR3 DNA follows: TGTGCCATCAGTGGTAGCGGGAGCTCTGGGGCCAACGTCCTGACTTTC.

The genes are TRBV5-6 and TRBJ1-1, with no clear D. Looked up from germline, CDR1 is SGHDT and CDR2 is YYEEEE. V lost 6 bases and J 1 base, leaving 16 bases between the germline ends. CDR3 length: 15 amino acids. CDR3 nucleotides: TGTGCCAGCACCAACTGGGGTAGTCCGAACACTGAAGCTTTCTTT. It is translated as CASTNWGSPNTEAFF. Drawing the rest from reference TRBV5-6 and TRBJ1-1, the complete variable domain is DAGVTQSPTHLIKTRGQQVTLRCSPKSGHDTVSWYQQALGQGPQFIFQYYEEEERQRGNFPDRFSGHQFPNYSSELNVNALLLGDSALYLCASTNWGSPNTEAFFGQGTRLTVV.

This clonotype was detected a few times. The rearrangement joins TRBV20-1 to TRBJ2-2; 7 nucleotides agree with TRBD1. The germline gives CDR1 DFQATT, CDR2 SNEGSKA (reference sequence). The CDR3 is made up of 16 amino acids. The V segment lost 5 bases and the J segment 4 bases; nucleotides outside the gene matches: 13. The CDR3: CSAEQRGQTVTGELFF. The CDR3 DNA is TGCAGTGCTGAGCAGAGGGGACAGACGGTCACCGGGGAGCTGTTTTTT.

V is TRBV18 and J is TRBJ2-1; 9 nucleotides align to TRBD2. The V segment lost 3 bases and the J segment 2 bases; nucleotides outside the gene matches: 11. The CDR3 extends over 18 amino acids. CDR1 and CDR2 (germline): KGHSH, LQKENI. The CDR3 loop is CASSPLFSGSNAYNEQFF. CDR3 in DNA: TGTGCCAGCTCACCCCTTTTTAGCGGGAGTAACGCCTACAATGAGCAGTTCTTC.

This clonotype occurred a few times. The V and J genes are TRBV7-2 and TRBJ2-5; 9 bases match TRBD2. Germline trimming cut 5 bases from V and 4 bases from J; bases unmatched to any gene: 11. In germline, CDR1 is SGHTA, CDR2 FQGNSA. This CDR3 is built from 16 residues. The CDR3 is CASSPPSAGGRETQYF. CDR3 sequence (DNA): TGTGCCAGCAGCCCCCCGTCCGCGGGAGGGCGAGAGACCCAGTACTTC.

Regarding this clonotype: It may be a read error: a sequence one base away is much more abundant. The rearrangement links TRBV29-1 to TRBJ1-1; D is possibly TRBD1 (6 bases). Trimming cost V 7 bases and J 6 bases, with 15 bases left between them. Looked up from germline, CDR1 is SQVTM and CDR2 is ANQGSEA. CDR3 length: 12 amino acids. The CDR3 reads CSGGEGVAEAFF. CDR3 DNA sequence: TGCAGCGGGGGGGAGGGGGTAGCTGAAGCTTTCTTT.

V and J are TRBV19 and TRBJ2-7, with a tentative D call TRBD2 (6 bases). V lost 6 bases to trimming and J lost 9 bases, with 15 bases between them. The germline CDR1 and CDR2 sequences are LNHDA and SQIVND (reference sequence). The CDR3 extends over 12 amino acids. The CDR3 reads CASRPLGGTQYF. As DNA, the CDR3 is TGTGCCAGTAGACCTCTCGGGGGTACGCAGTACTTC.

The rearrangement joins TRBV5-1 to TRBJ1-2, with 8 bases fitting TRBD1. V shed 0 bases and J 8 bases; nucleotides not matched to a gene: 6. This CDR3 is 14 amino acids long. In germline, CDR1 is SGHRS, CDR2 YFSETQ. This chain's CDR3 is CASSLAGQGGGYTF. The CDR3 DNA reads as TGCGCCAGCAGCTTGGCCGGACAGGGAGGAGGCTACACCTTC.

The chain combines TRBV20-1 with TRBJ1-3; no reliable D call. Germline loops: CDR1 DFQATT, CDR2 SNEGSKA (reference sequence). The CDR3 totals 16 residues. V lost 1 base and J lost 6, with 19 bases in between. The CDR3, as DNA: TGCAGTGCTAGAGCGTTGTTTAAGGGCCATTTAAACACCATATATTTT. Its protein is CSARALFKGHLNTIYF.

Worth noting for this clonotype: A read error may account for a junction end that differs from germline. This chain connects TRBV7-7 to TRBJ2-1; TRBD2 agrees at 13 bases. CDR3 size: 16 residues. Germline V gene lookup returns CDR1 SSHAT and CDR2 FNYEAQ (reference sequence). Here the CDR3 reads CASSRLAGGSGNEQFF. The CDR3 nucleotides read TGTGCTAGCAGCAGACTAGCGGGAGGATCAGGAAATGAGCAGTTCTTC.

The chain joins TRBV29-1 to TRBJ1-1; D unclear. V dropped 2 bases and J dropped 1 base, with 8 bases sitting between them. The V gene's germline CDR1 is SQVTM and CDR2 ANQGSEA. This CDR3 has 13 residues. The CDR3 nucleotides are TGCAGCGTTGAAACGTCGGCGAACACTGAAGCTTTCTTT. Its translation is CSVETSANTEAFF.

This clonotype has just a few counts. The rearrangement uses TRBV4-3 and TRBJ2-3; 8 nucleotides agree with TRBD2. This CDR3 comprises 16 residues. The V gene end was trimmed by 1 base and the J gene end by 4 bases; junction bases not matched to a gene: 7. Per the germline V gene, CDR1 is LGHNA and CDR2 is YSLEER. CDR3 in amino acids: CASSQVGAGAADTQYF. CDR3 nucleotides: TGCGCCAGCAGCCAAGTCGGAGCGGGAGCGGCAGATACGCAGTATTTT.

This chain connects TRBV5-6 to TRBJ2-7; a weak D match, TRBD2 (5 bases). The germline V and J ends were trimmed by 7 bases and 3 bases, with 14 bases remaining between them. This CDR3 comprises 13 residues. Germline CDR1 is SGHDT and CDR2 is YYEEEE. Written as DNA, the CDR3 is TGTGCCAGCGCACCCGGGGTCCTCTACGAGCAGTACTTC. It translates to CASAPGVLYEQYF.

The CDR3 loop is CASSQGGLVGKNIQYF. The CDR3 DNA sequence: TGTGCCAGCAGCCAAGGGGGACTTGTGGGCAAAAACATTCAGTACTTC. The chain carries TRBV4-2 and TRBJ2-4, with a weak D call TRBD2 (6 bases). Trimming left V 1 base short and J 3 bases short, with 13 bases between. The CDR3 is 16 amino acids. In germline, CDR1 is LGHNA, CDR2 YNFKEQ.

V gene TRBV4-2 combines with J gene TRBJ2-1; perhaps TRBD2 as D (6 bases). With 2 bases removed from V and 16 bases from J, the gap between germline ends came to 24 bases. Germline lookup yields CDR1 LGHNA and CDR2 YNFKEQ. This CDR3 has 15 amino acids. The CDR3 nucleotides read TGTGCCAGCAGCCAAAGAGACGGAGGGGTGGAGGAGCGTTTCTTC. Translation: CASSQRDGGVEERFF.

This chain uses TRBV29-1 with TRBJ2-2, with D possibly matching TRBD2 (5 bases). The CDR3 totals 11 residues. V gave up 0 bases and J gave up 12 bases, with 8 bases separating them. Per germline, CDR1 SQVTM and CDR2 ANQGSEA. The CDR3 DNA reads TGCAGCGTTGAAGAAGCGGAGAAGCTGTTTTTT. Amino acid sequence: CSVEEAEKLFF.

This clonotype was seen ten or more times. This rearrangement joins TRBV7-2 to TRBJ2-5; D might be TRBD1 or TRBD2, each matching 5 bases. Germline CDR1 is SGHTA and CDR2 is FQGNSA. The CDR3 runs 12 residues. Trimming took off 4 bases at V and 13 bases at J, with 16 bases between the two ends. The CDR3 DNA reads as TGTGCCAGCAGCTCCAGTTCCGGGACCATGTACTTC. The encoded protein is CASSSSSGTMYF.

This clonotype was observed many times. V gene TRBV5-1 combines with J gene TRBJ2-1; 7 bases match TRBD1. CDR1 SGHRS and CDR2 YFSETQ come from the germline V gene. Unmatched junction bases numbered 8, after V lost 4 bases and J lost 4 bases. CDR3 length equals 15 residues. The CDR3 sequence: CASSSTGALYNEQFF. The CDR3 DNA follows: TGCGCCAGCAGCAGCACAGGGGCATTATACAATGAGCAGTTCTTC.

This clonotype turned up a few times. The chain couples TRBV29-1 to TRBJ1-1; D may be TRBD1 (6 bases). Germline CDR1 SQVTM, CDR2 ANQGSEA. Deletions cut 4 bases from V and 7 bases from J, with 10 bases between. This CDR3 contains 11 residues. CDR3 in DNA: TGCAGCGTTGGGGGGCCCAATGAAGCTTTCTTT. It yields the protein CSVGGPNEAFF. Using reference TRBV29-1 and TRBJ1-1 for the parts outside the CDR3, the full variable domain is SAVISQKPSRDICQRGTSLTIQCQVDSQVTMMFWYRQQPGQSLTLIATANQGSEATYESGFVIDKFPISRPNLTFSTLTVSNMSPEDSSIYLCSVGGPNEAFFGQGTRLTVV.

This CDR3 is CASTTVRVGYTF. The CDR3 nucleotides are TGTGCCAGCACCACAGTCCGGGTGGGCTACACCTTC. The V and J genes are TRBV6-5 and TRBJ1-2, with D unclear. CDR1 MNHEY and CDR2 SVGAGI come from the germline V gene. The length of the CDR3 is 12 residues. The ends were cut back, 7 bases at V and 8 bases at J, with 14 bases in the middle.

CDR3 region: CATSGTSGVQDTQYF. The CDR3 DNA is TGTGCCACCTCGGGGACTAGCGGGGTTCAGGATACGCAGTATTTT. The V gene is TRBV10-3, the J gene TRBJ2-3; 13 bases fit TRBD2. CDR3 length equals 15 residues. The V and J ends lost 10 bases and 6 bases, in that order; junction bases with no gene match: 10. CDR1 and CDR2 from the germline V gene are ENHRY and SYGVKD.

This clonotype was seen only a few times. The chain carries TRBV12-3 or TRBV12-4 and TRBJ2-2, with a weak D call TRBD1 (5 bases). Trimming took 4 bases from V and 3 from J, leaving 9 bases between them. The CDR3 runs to 14 residues. The CDR3 bases are TGTGCCAGCAGTTATCTCAGGGACACCGGGGAGCTGTTTTTT. It encodes CASSYLRDTGELFF.

There are many counts of this clonotype. The chain is built from TRBV11-2 and TRBJ2-7; 7 bases line up with TRBD1. The CDR3 sequence is 14 residues long. The trim removed 5 bases at V and 1 base at J, leaving 5 bases unmatched. Germline values: CDR1 SGHAT, CDR2 FQNNGV. The CDR3 loop is CASSRDSLSYEQYF. The DNA for the CDR3 is TGTGCCAGCAGCCGGGACAGCCTTTCCTACGAGCAGTACTTC.

This clonotype came up many times. The germline gene is not matched at one end of the junction; a read error may be the cause. The chain links TRBV5-1 to TRBJ2-3; no clear D gene. CDR1 is SGHRS, CDR2 YFSETQ, per germline. CDR3 size: 15 residues. The CDR3: CASSLENSSRDTQYF. CDR3 coding DNA: TGCGCCAGCAGCTTGGAGAATAGCAGCAGAGATACGCAGTATTTT. Based on the CDR3 plus reference TRBV5-1 and TRBJ2-3, the full variable domain is KAGVTQTPRYLIKTRGQQVTLSCSPISGHRSVSWYQQTPGQGLQFLFEYFSETQRNKGNFPGRFSGRQFSNSRSEMNVSTLELGDSALYLCASSLENSSRDTQYFGPGTRLTVL.